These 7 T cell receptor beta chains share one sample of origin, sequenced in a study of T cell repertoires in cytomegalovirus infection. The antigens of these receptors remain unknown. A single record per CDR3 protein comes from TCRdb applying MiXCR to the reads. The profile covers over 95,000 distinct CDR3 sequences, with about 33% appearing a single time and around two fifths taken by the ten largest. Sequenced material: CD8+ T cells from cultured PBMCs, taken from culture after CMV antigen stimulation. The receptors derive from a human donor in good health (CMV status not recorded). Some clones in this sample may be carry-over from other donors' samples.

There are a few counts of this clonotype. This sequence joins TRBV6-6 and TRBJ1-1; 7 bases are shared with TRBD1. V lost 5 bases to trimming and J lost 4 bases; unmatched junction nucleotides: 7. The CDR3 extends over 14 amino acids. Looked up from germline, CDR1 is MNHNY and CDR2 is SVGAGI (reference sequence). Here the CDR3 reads CASSRPGQTTEAFF. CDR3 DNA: TGTGCCAGCAGTCGCCCGGGACAGACCACTGAAGCTTTCTTT.

The CDR3 sequence: CASSLADRGATYYGYTF. Written as DNA, the CDR3 is TGTGCCAGCAGTTTAGCGGACAGGGGGGCGACCTATTATGGCTACACCTTC. The chain carries TRBV28 and TRBJ1-2; TRBD1 matches at 10 bases. In germline, CDR1 is MDHEN, CDR2 SYDVKM. V dropped 2 bases and J dropped 5; count of bases not matched to a gene: 11. The CDR3 spans 17 residues.

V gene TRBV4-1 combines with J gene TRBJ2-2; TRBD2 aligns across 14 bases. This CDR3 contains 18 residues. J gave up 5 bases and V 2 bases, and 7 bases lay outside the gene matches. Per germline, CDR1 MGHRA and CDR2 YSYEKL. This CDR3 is CASSQPGTSGGYTGELFF. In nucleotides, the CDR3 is TGCGCCAGCAGCCAACCCGGGACTAGCGGGGGCTATACCGGGGAGCTGTTTTTT.

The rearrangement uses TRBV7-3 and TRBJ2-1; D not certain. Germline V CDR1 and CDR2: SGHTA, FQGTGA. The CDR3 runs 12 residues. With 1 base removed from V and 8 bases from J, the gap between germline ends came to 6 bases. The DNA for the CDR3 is TGTGCCAGCAGCTTAAGGGCGGATGAGCAGTTCTTC. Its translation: CASSLRADEQFF.

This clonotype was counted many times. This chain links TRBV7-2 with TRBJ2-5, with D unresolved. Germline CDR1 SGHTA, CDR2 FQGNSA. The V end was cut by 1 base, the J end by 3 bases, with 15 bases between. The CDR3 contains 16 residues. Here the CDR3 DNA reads TGTGCCAGCAGCTTAGACCCTCAAGGGCGTGAAGAGACCCAGTACTTC. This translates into CASSLDPQGREETQYF. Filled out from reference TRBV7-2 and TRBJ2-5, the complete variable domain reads GAGVSQSPSNKVTEKGKDVELRCDPISGHTALYWYRQSLGQGLEFLIYFQGNSAPDKSGLPSDRFSAERTGGSVSTLTIQRTQQEDSAVYLCASSLDPQGREETQYFGPGTRLLVL.

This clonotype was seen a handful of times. As DNA, the CDR3 is TGTGCCAGCACCAGGACGAACTCGCCCGGGGAGCTGTTTTTT. This codes for CASTRTNSPGELFF. The rearrangement uses TRBV2 and TRBJ2-2; D is ambiguous. The germline V gene has CDR1 SNHLY and CDR2 FYNNEI. Trimming took 7 bases from V and 6 from J, leaving 15 bases between them. This CDR3 region has 14 residues.

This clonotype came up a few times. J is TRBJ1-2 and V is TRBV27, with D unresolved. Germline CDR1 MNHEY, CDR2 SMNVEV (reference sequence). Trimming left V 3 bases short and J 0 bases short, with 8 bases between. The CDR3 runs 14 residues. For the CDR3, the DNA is TGTGCCAGCAGTTTGTCCGGGGCTAACTATGGCTACACCTTC. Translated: CASSLSGANYGYTF.